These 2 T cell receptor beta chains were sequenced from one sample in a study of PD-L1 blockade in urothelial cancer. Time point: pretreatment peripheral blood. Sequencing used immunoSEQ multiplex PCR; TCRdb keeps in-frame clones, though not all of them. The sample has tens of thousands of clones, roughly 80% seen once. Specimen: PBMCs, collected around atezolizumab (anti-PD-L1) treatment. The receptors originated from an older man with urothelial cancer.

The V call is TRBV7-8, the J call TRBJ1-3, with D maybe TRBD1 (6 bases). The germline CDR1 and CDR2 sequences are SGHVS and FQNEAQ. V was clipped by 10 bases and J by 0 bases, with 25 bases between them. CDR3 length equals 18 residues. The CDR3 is CATNRGLAGGDSGNTIYF. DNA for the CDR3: TGTGCCACCAACCGAGGACTTGCGGGGGGCGACTCTGGAAACACCATATATTTT.

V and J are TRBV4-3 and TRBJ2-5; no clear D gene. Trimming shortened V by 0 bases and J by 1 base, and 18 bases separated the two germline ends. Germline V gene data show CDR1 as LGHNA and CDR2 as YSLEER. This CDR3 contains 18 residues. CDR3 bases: TGCGCCAGCAGCCAAGATTATTATTCTTCGACTCCCCAAGAGACCCAGTACTTC. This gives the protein CASSQDYYSSTPQETQYF.